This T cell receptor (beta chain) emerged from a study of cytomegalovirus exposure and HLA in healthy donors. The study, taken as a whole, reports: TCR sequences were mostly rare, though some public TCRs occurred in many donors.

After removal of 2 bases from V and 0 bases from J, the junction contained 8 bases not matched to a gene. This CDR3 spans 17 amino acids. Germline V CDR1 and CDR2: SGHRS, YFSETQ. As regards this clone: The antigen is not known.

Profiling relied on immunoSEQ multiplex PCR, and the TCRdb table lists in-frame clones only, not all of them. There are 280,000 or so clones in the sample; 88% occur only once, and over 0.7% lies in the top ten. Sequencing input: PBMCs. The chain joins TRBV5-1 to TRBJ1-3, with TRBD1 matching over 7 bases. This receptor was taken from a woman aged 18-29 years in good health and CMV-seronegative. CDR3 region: CASSFTGQRHSGNTIYF. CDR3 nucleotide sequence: TGCGCCAGCAGCTTTACGGGACAGCGCCACTCTGGAAACACCATATATTTT. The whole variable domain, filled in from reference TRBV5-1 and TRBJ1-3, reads KAGVTQTPRYLIKTRGQQVTLSCSPISGHRSVSWYQQTPGQGLQFLFEYFSETQRNKGNFPGRFSGRQFSNSRSEMNVSTLELGDSALYLCASSFTGQRHSGNTIYFGEGSWLTVV.